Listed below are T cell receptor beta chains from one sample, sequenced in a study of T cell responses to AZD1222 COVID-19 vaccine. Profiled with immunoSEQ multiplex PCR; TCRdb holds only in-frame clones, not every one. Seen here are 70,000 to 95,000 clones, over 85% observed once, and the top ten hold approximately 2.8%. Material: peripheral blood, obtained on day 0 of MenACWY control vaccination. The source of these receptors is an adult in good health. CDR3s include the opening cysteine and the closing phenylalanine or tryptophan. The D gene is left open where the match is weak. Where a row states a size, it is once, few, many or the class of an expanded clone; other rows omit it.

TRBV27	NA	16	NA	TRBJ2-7	CASSIHPDVSSYEQYF	TGTGCCAGCAGTATACACCCGGACGTAAGCTCCTACGAGCAGTACTTC
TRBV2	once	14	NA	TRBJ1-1	CASSEASRDTEAFF	TGTGCCAGCAGTGAAGCGTCACGGGACACTGAAGCTTTCTTT
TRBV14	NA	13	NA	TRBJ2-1	CASSQDLRFEQFF	TGTGCCAGCAGCCAAGATTTGAGGTTTGAGCAGTTCTTC
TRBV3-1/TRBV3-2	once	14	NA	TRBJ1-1	CASSPSSGPTEAFF	TGTGCCAGCAGCCCTTCTTCGGGACCCACTGAAGCTTTCTTT
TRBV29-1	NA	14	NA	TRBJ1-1	CSVGPRLGDTEAFF	TGCAGCGTTGGCCCTCGCTTGGGTGACACTGAAGCTTTCTTT
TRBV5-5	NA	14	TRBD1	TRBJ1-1	CASSWTGRNTEAFF	TGTGCCAGCAGCTGGACAGGCCGGAACACTGAAGCTTTCTTT
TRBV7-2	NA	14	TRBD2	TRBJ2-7	CASSTTSGGYEQYF	TGTGCCAGCAGCACTACTAGCGGGGGCTACGAGCAGTACTTC
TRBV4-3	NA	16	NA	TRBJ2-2	CASSLGGTVNTGELFF	TGCGCCAGCAGCCTGGGCGGGACAGTAAACACCGGGGAGCTGTTTTTT
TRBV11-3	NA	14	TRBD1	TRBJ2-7	CASSPRDSTYEQYF	TGTGCCAGCAGCCCCCGGGACAGCACCTACGAGCAGTACTTC
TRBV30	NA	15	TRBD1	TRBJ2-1	CAWSSGQSSYNEQFF	TGTGCCTGGAGTTCGGGACAGAGCTCCTACAATGAGCAGTTCTTC
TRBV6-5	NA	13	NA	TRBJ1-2	CASSMTGVYGYTF	TGTGCCAGCAGTATGACAGGAGTCTATGGCTACACCTTC
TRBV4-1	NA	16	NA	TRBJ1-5	CASSQEFTVSNQPQHF	TGCGCCAGCAGCCAAGAATTCACAGTTAGCAATCAGCCCCAGCATTTT
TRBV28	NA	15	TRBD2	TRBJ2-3	CATQLAGVSTDTQYF	TGTGCCACCCAACTAGCGGGGGTGAGCACAGATACGCAGTATTTT
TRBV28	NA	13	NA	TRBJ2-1	CASGQSPYNEQFF	TGTGCCAGTGGACAGTCTCCCTACAATGAGCAGTTCTTC
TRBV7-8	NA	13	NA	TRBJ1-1	CASSLGLGTEAFF	TGTGCCAGCAGCTTAGGGTTGGGCACTGAAGCTTTCTTT
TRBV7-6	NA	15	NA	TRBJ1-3	CASGRAPRSGNTIYF	TGTGCCAGCGGTCGGGCACCTCGCTCTGGAAACACCATATATTTT
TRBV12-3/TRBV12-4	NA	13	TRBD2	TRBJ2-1	CASSAPTSDEQFF	TGTGCCAGCAGTGCCCCCACTAGCGATGAGCAGTTCTTC
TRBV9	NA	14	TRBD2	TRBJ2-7	CASSEGLGVREQYF	TGTGCCAGCAGTGAGGGACTAGGGGTGAGGGAGCAGTACTTC
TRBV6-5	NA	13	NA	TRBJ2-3	CASERPGTDTQYF	TGTGCCAGCGAGAGGCCAGGGACAGATACGCAGTATTTT
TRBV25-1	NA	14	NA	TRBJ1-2	CASSPSGYNYGYTF	TGTGCCAGCAGTCCATCGGGGTACAACTATGGCTACACCTTC
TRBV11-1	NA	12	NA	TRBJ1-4	CASSAPGEKLFF	TGTGCCAGCAGCGCACCCGGTGAAAAACTGTTTTTT
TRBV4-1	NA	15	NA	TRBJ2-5	CASSQDRLAQETQYF	TGCGCCAGCAGCCAAGATCGCCTAGCGCAAGAGACCCAGTACTTC
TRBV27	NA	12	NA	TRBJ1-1	CASSLQGRSAFF	TGTGCCAGCAGTTTACAGGGCAGGTCGGCTTTCTTT
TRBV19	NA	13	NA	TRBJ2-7	CASSRDNSYEQYF	TGTGCCAGTAGTCGGGACAACTCCTACGAGCAGTACTTC
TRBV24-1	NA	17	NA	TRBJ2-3	CATSDVDQPDSTDTQYF	TGTGCCACCAGTGACGTGGATCAGCCCGATTCTACAGATACGCAGTATTTT
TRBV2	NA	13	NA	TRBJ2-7	CASSELGGYEQYF	TGTGCCAGCAGTGAGTTGGGGGGCTACGAGCAGTACTTC
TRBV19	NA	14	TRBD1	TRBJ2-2	CASSGTGYTGELFF	TGTGCCAGTAGCGGGACAGGGTACACCGGGGAGCTGTTTTTT
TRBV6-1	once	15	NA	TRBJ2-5	CASSEATVGGETQYF	TGTGCCAGCAGTGAAGCGACAGTGGGGGGAGAGACCCAGTACTTC
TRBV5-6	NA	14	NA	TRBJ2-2	CASSHSGPSGELFF	TGTGCCAGCAGCCACAGTGGTCCCAGCGGGGAGCTGTTTTTT
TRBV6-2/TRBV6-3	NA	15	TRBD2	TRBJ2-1	CASSRTSGGTNEQFF	TGTGCCAGCAGTCGGACTAGCGGGGGGACCAATGAGCAGTTCTTC
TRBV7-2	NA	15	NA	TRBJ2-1	CASSLLASSYNEQFF	TGTGCCAGCAGCTTACTAGCGAGCTCCTACAATGAGCAGTTCTTC
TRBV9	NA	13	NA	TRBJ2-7	CASSGESSYEQYF	TGTGCCAGCAGCGGCGAAAGTTCCTACGAGCAGTACTTC
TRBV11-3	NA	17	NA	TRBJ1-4	CASSLTRRTGTNEKLFF	TGTGCCAGCAGCTTAACCCGTAGAACTGGAACTAATGAAAAACTGTTTTTT
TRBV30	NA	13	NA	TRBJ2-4	CACVPAGRNIQYF	TGTGCCTGCGTACCTGCAGGGAGAAACATTCAGTACTTC
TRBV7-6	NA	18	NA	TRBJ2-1	CASSFIPNSGVSHPEQFF	TGTGCCAGCAGCTTTATTCCCAACTCAGGGGTCTCCCACCCCGAGCAGTTCTTC
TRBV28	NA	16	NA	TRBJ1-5	CASSLVSRLSNQPQHF	TGTGCCAGCAGTTTAGTCAGCAGGCTTAGCAATCAGCCCCAGCATTTT
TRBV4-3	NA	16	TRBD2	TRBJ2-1	CASSQVETSGVNEQFF	TGCGCCAGCAGCCAAGTAGAGACTAGCGGGGTTAATGAGCAGTTCTTC
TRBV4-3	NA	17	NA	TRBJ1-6	CASSQDPPGQYNSPLHF	TGCGCCAGCAGCCAAGATCCCCCGGGGCAATATAATTCACCCCTCCACTTT
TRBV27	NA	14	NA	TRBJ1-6	CASSFLGLGSPLHF	TGTGCCAGCAGTTTTCTGGGCTTAGGGTCACCCCTCCACTTT
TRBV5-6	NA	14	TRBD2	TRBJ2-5	CASVLAGGRKTQYF	TGTGCCAGCGTGCTAGCGGGGGGTAGGAAGACCCAGTACTTC
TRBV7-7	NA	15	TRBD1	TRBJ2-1	CASSRTGDLVNEQFF	TGTGCTAGCAGCCGGACAGGGGATTTGGTCAATGAGCAGTTCTTC
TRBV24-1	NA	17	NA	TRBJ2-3	CATSENIPGLGTDTQYF	TGTGCCACCAGTGAAAACATCCCGGGGCTGGGCACAGATACGCAGTATTTT
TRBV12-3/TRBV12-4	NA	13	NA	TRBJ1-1	CASSPRDNTEAFF	TGTGCCAGCAGTCCCCGGGACAACACTGAAGCTTTCTTT
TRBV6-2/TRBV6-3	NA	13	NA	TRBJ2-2	CASSYSHTGELFF	TGTGCCAGCAGTTACTCACACACCGGGGAGCTGTTTTTT